This entry is about one T cell receptor beta chain. Unsorted PBMC samples were amplified in replicate PCRs containing 250 to 350 ng DNA, tens of thousands of T cell genomes. Produced via immunoSEQ multiplex PCR; TCRdb's table is partial and in-frame only. Counted here are roughly 450,000 clones, 79% occurring once; the ten biggest clones make up roughly 13%. The source of the sample is a study of shared clonotypes between healthy human individuals. Sample: PBMCs. The receptor was isolated from a middle-aged woman in good health. Some clones in this sample may be carry-over from other donors' samples.

DNA of the CDR3: TGTGCCAGAAGCGCTACCCCCCGACAGACATTCTATGGCTACACCTTC. Its protein is CARSATPRQTFYGYTF. This chain connects TRBV5-3 to TRBJ1-2; maybe TRBD1 (5 bases). TRBV5-3 is assigned to the ORF class and has an uncertain function. V dropped 4 bases and J dropped 4 bases, with 20 bases sitting between them. The CDR3 extends over 16 amino acids.